This T cell receptor beta chain was identified during a study of blood T cell repertoires in COVID-19. The V gene end was trimmed by 5 bases and the J gene end by 5 bases; junction bases not matched to a gene: 8. The CDR3 contains 15 residues. CDR1 MNHEY and CDR2 SVGAGI come from the germline V gene. Sequencing used immunoSEQ multiplex PCR; TCRdb keeps in-frame clones, though not all of them. The table includes 150,000 to 200,000 clones, 86% detected once. The source material was peripheral blood. The V call is TRBV6-5, the J call TRBJ1-3, with TRBD1 identical over 8 bases. The sequence came from a woman aged 70 to 79 with acute or convalescent COVID-19. The CDR3, as DNA: TGTGCCAGCAGTCCCGGGACAGGCGGCCGAAACACCATATATTTT. It translates to CASSPGTGGRNTIYF.